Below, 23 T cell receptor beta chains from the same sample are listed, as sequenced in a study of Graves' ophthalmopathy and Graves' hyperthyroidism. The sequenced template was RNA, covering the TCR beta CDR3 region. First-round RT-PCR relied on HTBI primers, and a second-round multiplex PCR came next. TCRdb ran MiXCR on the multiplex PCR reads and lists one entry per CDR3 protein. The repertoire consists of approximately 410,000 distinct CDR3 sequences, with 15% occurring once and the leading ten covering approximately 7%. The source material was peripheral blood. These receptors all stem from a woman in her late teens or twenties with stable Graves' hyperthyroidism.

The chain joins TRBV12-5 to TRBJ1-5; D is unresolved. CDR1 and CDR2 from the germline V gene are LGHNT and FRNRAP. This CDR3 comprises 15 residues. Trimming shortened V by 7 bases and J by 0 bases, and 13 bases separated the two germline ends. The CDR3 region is CASAVDIYSNQPQHF. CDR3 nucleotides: TGTGCTAGTGCCGTCGACATCTATAGCAATCAGCCCCAGCATTTT.

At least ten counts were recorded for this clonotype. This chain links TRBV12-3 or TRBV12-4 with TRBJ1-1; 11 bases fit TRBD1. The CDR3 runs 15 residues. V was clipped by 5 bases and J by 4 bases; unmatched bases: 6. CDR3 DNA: TGTGCCAGCAGTGGGACAGGGGGGTGGTCCACTGAAGCTTTCTTT. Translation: CASSGTGGWSTEAFF.

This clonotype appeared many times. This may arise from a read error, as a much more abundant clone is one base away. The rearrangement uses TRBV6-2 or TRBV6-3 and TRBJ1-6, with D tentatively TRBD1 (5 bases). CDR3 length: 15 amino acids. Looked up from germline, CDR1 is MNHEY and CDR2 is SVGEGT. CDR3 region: CASSYSMQGKSHLHF. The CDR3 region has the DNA TGTGCCAGCAGTTACTCGATGCAGGGAAAATCACACCTCCACTTT.

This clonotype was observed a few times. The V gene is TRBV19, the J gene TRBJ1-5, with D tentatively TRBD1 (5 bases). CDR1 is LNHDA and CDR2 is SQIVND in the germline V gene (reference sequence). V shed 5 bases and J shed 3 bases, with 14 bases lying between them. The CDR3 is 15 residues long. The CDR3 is CASSPIPGNNQPQHF. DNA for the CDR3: TGTGCCAGTAGTCCCATCCCAGGGAACAATCAGCCCCAGCATTTT.

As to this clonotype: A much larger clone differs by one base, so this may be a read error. CDR3 DNA sequence: TGTGCCAGCAGCTTAGTGCGCGGGGACAGCTCCTACGAGCAGTGCTTC. Protein sequence: CASSLVRGDSSYEQCF. The chain joins TRBV7-2 to TRBJ2-7; D may be TRBD1 (7 bases). The CDR3 runs 16 residues. From germline, CDR1 is SGHTA and CDR2 FQGNSA. The full variable domain, its missing parts supplied by reference TRBV7-2 and TRBJ2-7, is GAGVSQSPSNKVTEKGKDVELRCDPISGHTALYWYRQSLGQGLEFLIYFQGNSAPDKSGLPSDRFSAERTGGSVSTLTIQRTQQEDSAVYLCASSLVRGDSSYEQCFGPGTRLTVT.

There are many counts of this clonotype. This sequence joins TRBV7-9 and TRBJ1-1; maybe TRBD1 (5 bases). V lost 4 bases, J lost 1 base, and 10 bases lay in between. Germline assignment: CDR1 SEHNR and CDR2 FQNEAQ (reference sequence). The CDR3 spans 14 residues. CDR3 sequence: CASSSQVPNTEAFF. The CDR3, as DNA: TGTGCCAGCAGCTCACAGGTTCCGAACACTGAAGCTTTCTTT.

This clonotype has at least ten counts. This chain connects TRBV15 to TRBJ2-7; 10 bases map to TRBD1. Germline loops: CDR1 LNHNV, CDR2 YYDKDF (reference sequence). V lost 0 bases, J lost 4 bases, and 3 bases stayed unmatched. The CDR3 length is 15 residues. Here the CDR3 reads CATSRDRGQGYEQYF. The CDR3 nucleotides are TGTGCCACCAGCAGAGATAGGGGACAGGGGTACGAGCAGTACTTC.

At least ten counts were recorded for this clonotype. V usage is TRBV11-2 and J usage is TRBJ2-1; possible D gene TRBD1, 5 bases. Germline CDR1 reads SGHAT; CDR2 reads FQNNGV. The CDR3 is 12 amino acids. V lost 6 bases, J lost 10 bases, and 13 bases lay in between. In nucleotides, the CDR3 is TGTGCCAGCAGTTCAGGGATTTTAGAGCAGTTCTTC. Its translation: CASSSGILEQFF.

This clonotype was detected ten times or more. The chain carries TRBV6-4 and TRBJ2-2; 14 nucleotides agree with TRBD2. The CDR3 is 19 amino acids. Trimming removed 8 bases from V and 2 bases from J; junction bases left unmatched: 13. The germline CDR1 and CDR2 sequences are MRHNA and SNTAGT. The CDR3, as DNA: TGTGCCAGCGGGTGGACTAGCGGGGGGCCCACCACCAACACCGGGGAGCTGTTTTTT. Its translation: CASGWTSGGPTTNTGELFF.

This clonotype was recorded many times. CDR3 bases: TGTGCCAGTAGTATGACTAGCGGGGGTGGTTTAGAGACCCAGTACTTC. Translated: CASSMTSGGGLETQYF. The chain uses TRBV19 and TRBJ2-5; 12 bases fit TRBD2. Germline trimming cut 3 bases from V and 4 bases from J; bases unmatched to any gene: 6. The length of the CDR3 is 16 residues. Germline V gives CDR1 LNHDA, CDR2 SQIVND (reference sequence).

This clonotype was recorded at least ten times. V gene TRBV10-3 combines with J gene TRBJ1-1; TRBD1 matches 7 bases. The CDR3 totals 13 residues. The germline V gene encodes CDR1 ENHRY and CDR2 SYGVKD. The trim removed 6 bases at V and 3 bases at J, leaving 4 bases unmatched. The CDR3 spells CAISPRGDTEAFF. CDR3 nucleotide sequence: TGTGCCATCAGCCCCAGGGGGGACACTGAAGCTTTCTTT.

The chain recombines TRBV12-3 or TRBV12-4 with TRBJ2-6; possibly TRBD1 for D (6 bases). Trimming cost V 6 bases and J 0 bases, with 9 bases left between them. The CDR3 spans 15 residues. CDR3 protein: CASRQGSSGANVLTF. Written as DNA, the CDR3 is TGTGCCAGCAGACAGGGAAGCTCTGGGGCCAACGTCCTGACTTTC.

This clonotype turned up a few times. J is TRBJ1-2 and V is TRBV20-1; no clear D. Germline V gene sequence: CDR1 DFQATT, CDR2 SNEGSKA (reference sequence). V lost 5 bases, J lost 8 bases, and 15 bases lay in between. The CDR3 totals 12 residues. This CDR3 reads CSAQSGIVGYTF. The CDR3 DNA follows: TGCAGTGCTCAGTCGGGAATTGTCGGCTACACCTTC.

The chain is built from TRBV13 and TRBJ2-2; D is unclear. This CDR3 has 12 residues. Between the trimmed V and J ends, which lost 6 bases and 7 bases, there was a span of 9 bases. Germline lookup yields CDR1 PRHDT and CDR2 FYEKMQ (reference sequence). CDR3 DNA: TGTGCCAGCAGATACTTGGGCGGGGAGCTGTTTTTT. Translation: CASRYLGGELFF.

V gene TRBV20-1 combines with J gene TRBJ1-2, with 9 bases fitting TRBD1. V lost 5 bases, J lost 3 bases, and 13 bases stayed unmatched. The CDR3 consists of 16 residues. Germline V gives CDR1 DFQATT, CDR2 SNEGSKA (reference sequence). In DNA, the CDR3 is TGCAGTGCTGGAAAAGCTACTACAGGGGGCTACTATGGCTACACCTTC. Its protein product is CSAGKATTGGYYGYTF.

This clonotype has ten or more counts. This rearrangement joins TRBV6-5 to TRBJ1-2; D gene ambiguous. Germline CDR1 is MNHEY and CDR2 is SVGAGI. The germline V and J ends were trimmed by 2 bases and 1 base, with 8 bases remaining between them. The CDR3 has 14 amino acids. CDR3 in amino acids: CASSYTPDNYGYTF. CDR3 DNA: TGTGCCAGCAGTTACACCCCAGATAACTATGGCTACACCTTC.

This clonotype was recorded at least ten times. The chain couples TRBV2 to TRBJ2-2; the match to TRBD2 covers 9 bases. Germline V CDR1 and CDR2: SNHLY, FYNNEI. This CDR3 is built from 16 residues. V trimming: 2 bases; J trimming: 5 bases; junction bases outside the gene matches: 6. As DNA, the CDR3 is TGTGCCAGCAGTGAAAGGGTAGCGGGGGTGACCGGGGAGCTGTTTTTT. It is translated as CASSERVAGVTGELFF.

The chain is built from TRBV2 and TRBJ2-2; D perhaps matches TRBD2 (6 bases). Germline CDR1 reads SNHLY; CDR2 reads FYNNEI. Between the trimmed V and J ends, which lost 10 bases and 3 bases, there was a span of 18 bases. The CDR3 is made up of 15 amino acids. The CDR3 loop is CATRRGLGDTGELFF. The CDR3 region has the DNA TGTGCCACCAGGCGGGGACTTGGGGACACCGGGGAGCTGTTTTTT. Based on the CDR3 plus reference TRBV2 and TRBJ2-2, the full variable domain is EPEVTQTPSHQVTQMGQEVILRCVPISNHLYFYWYRQILGQKVEFLVSFYNNEISEKSEIFDDQFSVERPDGSNFTLKIRSTKLEDSAMYFCATRRGLGDTGELFFGEGSRLTVL.

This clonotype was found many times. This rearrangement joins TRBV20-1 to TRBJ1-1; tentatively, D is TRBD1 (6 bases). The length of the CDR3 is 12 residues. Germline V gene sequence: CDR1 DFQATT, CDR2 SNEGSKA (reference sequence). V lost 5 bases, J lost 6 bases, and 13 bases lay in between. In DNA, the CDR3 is TGCAGTGCTGGGTCGACAGGAGCTGAAGCTTTCTTT. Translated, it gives CSAGSTGAEAFF.

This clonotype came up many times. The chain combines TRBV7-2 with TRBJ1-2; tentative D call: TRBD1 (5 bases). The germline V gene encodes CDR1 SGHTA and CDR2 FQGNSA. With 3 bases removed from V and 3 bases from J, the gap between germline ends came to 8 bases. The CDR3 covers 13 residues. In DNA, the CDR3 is TGTGCCAGCAGCTTCACGGGGCACTATGGCTACACCTTC. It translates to CASSFTGHYGYTF.

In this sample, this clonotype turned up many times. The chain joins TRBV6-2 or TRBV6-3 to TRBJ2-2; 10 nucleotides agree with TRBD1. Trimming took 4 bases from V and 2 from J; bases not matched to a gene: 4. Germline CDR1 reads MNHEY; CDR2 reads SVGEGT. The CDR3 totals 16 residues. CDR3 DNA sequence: TGTGCCAGCAGTTCCTGGACAGGGGGTAACACCGGGGAGCTGTTTTTT. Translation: CASSSWTGGNTGELFF.

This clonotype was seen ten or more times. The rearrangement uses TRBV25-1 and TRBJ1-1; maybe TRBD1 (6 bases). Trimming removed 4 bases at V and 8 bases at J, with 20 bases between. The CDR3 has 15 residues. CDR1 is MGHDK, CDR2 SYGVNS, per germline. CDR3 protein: CASSGKSGTPTEAFF. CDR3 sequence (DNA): TGTGCCAGCAGTGGAAAAAGTGGGACACCAACAGAAGCTTTCTTT.

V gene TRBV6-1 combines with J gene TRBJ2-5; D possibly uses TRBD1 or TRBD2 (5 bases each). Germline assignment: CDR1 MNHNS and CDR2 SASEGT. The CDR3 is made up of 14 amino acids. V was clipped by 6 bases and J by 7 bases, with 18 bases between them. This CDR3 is CASRPEGVGGTQYF. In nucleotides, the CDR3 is TGTGCCAGCAGGCCAGAAGGGGTTGGGGGGACCCAGTACTTC.